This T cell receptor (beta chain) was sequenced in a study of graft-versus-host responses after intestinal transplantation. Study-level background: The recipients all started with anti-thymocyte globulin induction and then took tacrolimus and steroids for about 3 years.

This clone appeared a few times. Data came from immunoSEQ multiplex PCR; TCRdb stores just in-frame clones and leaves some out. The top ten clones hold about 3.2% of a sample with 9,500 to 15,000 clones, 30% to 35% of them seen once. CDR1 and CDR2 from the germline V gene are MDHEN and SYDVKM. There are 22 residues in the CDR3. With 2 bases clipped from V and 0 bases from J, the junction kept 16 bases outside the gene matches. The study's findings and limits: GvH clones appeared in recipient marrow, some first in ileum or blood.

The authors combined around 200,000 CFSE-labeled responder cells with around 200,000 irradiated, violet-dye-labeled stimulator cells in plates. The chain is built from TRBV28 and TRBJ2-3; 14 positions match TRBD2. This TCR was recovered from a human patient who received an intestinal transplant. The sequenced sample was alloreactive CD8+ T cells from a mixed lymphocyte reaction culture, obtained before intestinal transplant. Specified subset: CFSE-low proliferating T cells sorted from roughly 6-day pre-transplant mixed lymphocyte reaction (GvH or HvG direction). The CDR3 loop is CASSLPGRGLAGGTSSTDTQYF. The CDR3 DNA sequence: TGTGCCAGCAGTTTACCCGGACGAGGACTAGCGGGAGGAACCTCTAGCACAGATACGCAGTATTTT.